The 16 T cell receptor beta chains below were found in one sample sequenced in a study of blood T cell repertoires in COVID-19. TCRdb keeps only in-frame clones here, not all; method: immunoSEQ multiplex PCR. The profile covers around 94,000 clones, with around four fifths appearing a single time and roughly 3.2% taken by the ten largest. Material for sequencing was peripheral blood. The source is a man aged 50-59 years with acute or convalescent COVID-19.

The chain employs TRBV10-3 and TRBJ2-3; 10 bases match TRBD2. The germline gives CDR1 ENHRY, CDR2 SYGVKD. The CDR3 contains 16 residues. The trim removed 0 bases at V and 0 bases at J, leaving 0 bases unmatched. CDR3 protein: CAISESTSGSTDTQYF. DNA of the CDR3: TGTGCCATCAGTGAGTCGACTAGCGGGAGCACAGATACGCAGTATTTT.

V is TRBV5-1 and J is TRBJ2-2; no firm D call. Looked up from germline, CDR1 is SGHRS and CDR2 is YFSETQ. Trimming took 0 bases from V and 6 from J, leaving 6 bases between them. The CDR3 covers 13 residues. CDR3 nucleotides: TGCGCCAGCAGCTTGGGAACATCCGGGGAGCTGTTTTTT. Translation gives CASSLGTSGELFF.

A few counts support this clone. The genes are TRBV14 and TRBJ2-7, with D hard to call. The CDR3 contains 14 residues. Germline V lookup: CDR1 SGHDN, CDR2 FVKESK. V was cut by 0 bases and J by 0 bases, with 6 bases left in between. The CDR3 loop reads CASSQDYNSYEQYF. CDR3 coding DNA: TGTGCCAGCAGCCAAGATTACAACTCCTACGAGCAGTACTTC.

This clone was recorded a few times. Other DNA variants within this sample encode the same CDR3. This rearrangement joins TRBV5-1 to TRBJ2-1; possible D gene TRBD2, 6 bases. There are 13 residues in the CDR3. V was pared by 2 bases and J by 9 bases, with 12 bases between. Germline values: CDR1 SGHRS, CDR2 YFSETQ. The CDR3 DNA follows: TGCGCCAGCAGCTTAAGACTAGTCGGTGAGCAGTTCTTC. It codes for CASSLRLVGEQFF.

V gene TRBV28 combines with J gene TRBJ2-7; 7 bases map to TRBD2. Unmatched junction bases numbered 4, after V lost 4 bases and J lost 1 base. Germline V CDR1 and CDR2: MDHEN, SYDVKM. The CDR3 consists of 14 residues. The CDR3 protein is CASSSGRESYEQYF. The CDR3 DNA sequence: TGTGCCAGCAGTTCGGGGCGGGAGTCCTACGAGCAGTACTTC.

This clone has a handful of counts. V and J are TRBV5-4 and TRBJ2-7; the D gene is possibly TRBD2 (5 bases). Germline CDR1 is SGHNT and CDR2 is YYREEE (reference sequence). The CDR3 has 13 amino acids. The ends were cut back, 3 bases at V and 7 bases at J, with 14 bases in the middle. CDR3 amino acids: CASSSGLGGEQYF. For the CDR3, the DNA is TGTGCCAGCAGCTCCGGACTGGGCGGGGAGCAGTACTTC.

This chain uses TRBV19 with TRBJ1-2; weak D call: TRBD1 (6 bases). V lost 1 base and J 1 base, leaving 7 bases between the germline ends. Germline V gives CDR1 LNHDA, CDR2 SQIVND (reference sequence). This CDR3 spans 14 amino acids. The CDR3 region is CASSIGQDNYGYTF. The CDR3 DNA reads TGTGCCAGTAGTATAGGACAGGATAACTATGGCTACACCTTC.

This clone appeared a single time. The rearrangement uses TRBV3-1 (or the pseudogene TRBV3-2) and TRBJ1-2; 10 bases line up with TRBD1. Trimming removed 4 bases from V and 4 bases from J; junction bases left unmatched: 3. The CDR3 loop spans 14 amino acids. CDR1 is LGHDT, CDR2 YNNKEL, per germline (reference sequence). CDR3 nucleotide sequence: TGTGCCAGCAGCCGGGACAGGGGAGGCTATGGCTACACCTTC. Its protein is CASSRDRGGYGYTF.

This clone was seen just once. This chain connects TRBV9 to TRBJ2-3, with 7 bases aligning to TRBD1. With 3 bases clipped from V and 0 bases from J, the junction kept 4 bases outside the gene matches. Germline CDR1 and CDR2: SGDLS and YYNGEE. The CDR3 contains 15 residues. The CDR3 loop reads CASSARTGSTDTQYF. The CDR3 DNA reads TGTGCCAGCAGCGCCCGGACAGGCAGCACAGATACGCAGTATTTT.

The genes are TRBV27 and TRBJ2-7; no clear D. The V and J ends lost 5 bases and 4 bases respectively, with 15 bases between them. This CDR3 spans 14 amino acids. Germline-derived CDR1 and CDR2 are MNHEY and SMNVEV (reference sequence). Written as DNA, the CDR3 is TGTGCCAGCAGTCACTCAGGTGCGTCTTACGAGCAGTACTTC. This codes for CASSHSGASYEQYF.

The chain links TRBV6-1 to TRBJ2-3, with 7 bases that match TRBD2. Trimming at V came to 3 bases and at J to 2 bases, leaving 5 bases not matched to a gene. Germline assignment: CDR1 MNHNS and CDR2 SASEGT. This CDR3 has 15 residues. The chain's CDR3 is CASSDGGTSTDTQYF. The CDR3 DNA reads as TGTGCCAGCAGTGACGGGGGGACTTCCACAGATACGCAGTATTTT.

V and J are TRBV5-1 and TRBJ1-4, with TRBD1 matching 7 bases. The CDR3 is 13 amino acids. Germline V CDR1 and CDR2: SGHRS, YFSETQ. Trimming at V came to 7 bases and at J to 3 bases, leaving 3 bases not matched to a gene. CDR3 nucleotides: TGCGCCAGCCAGACAGGGTCTAATGAAAAACTGTTTTTT. Translating it yields CASQTGSNEKLFF.

The J gene is TRBJ1-2, the V gene TRBV30; 9 nucleotides line up with TRBD1. The trim removed 5 bases at V and 8 bases at J, leaving 9 bases unmatched. CDR1 is GTSNPN and CDR2 is SVGIG in the germline V gene (reference sequence). The CDR3 sequence is 13 residues long. Written as DNA, the CDR3 is TGTGCCTGGGGAACAGGGGGCGGAATGGGCTACACCTTC. Amino acids: CAWGTGGGMGYTF.

The chain carries TRBV7-3 and TRBJ2-1; 7 bases agree with TRBD1. V lost 5 bases and J lost 6; bases outside the gene matches: 7. This CDR3 has 14 residues. Germline CDR1 and CDR2: SGHTA and FQGTGA. CDR3 coding DNA: TGTGCCAGCAGCCCTAGACAGGGTCGCAATGAGCAGTTCTTC. Translated, it gives CASSPRQGRNEQFF.

The rearrangement links TRBV7-2 to TRBJ2-2, with TRBD1 matching over 7 bases. Germline CDR1 SGHTA, CDR2 FQGNSA. The CDR3 has 15 residues. V shed 2 bases, J shed 7 bases, and the junction held 7 bases outside the gene matches. CDR3 in amino acids: CASSLRQGGHGELFF. Written as DNA, the CDR3 is TGTGCCAGCAGCTTAAGACAGGGCGGGCACGGGGAGCTGTTTTTT.

This rearrangement joins TRBV7-9 to TRBJ2-5; D is ambiguous. The V end lost 1 base, the J end lost 5 bases, and 11 bases lay between the germline ends. Germline CDR1 SEHNR, CDR2 FQNEAQ (reference sequence). The CDR3 runs 14 residues. The CDR3 nucleotides are TGTGCCAGCAGCTTAGTCCCCAGTCAGGAGACCCAGTACTTC. Its protein product is CASSLVPSQETQYF. The whole variable domain, filled in from reference TRBV7-9 and TRBJ2-5, reads DTGVSQNPRHKITKRGQNVTFRCDPISEHNRLYWYRQTLGQGPEFLTYFQNEAQLEKSRLLSDRFSAERPKGSFSTLEIQRTEQGDSAMYLCASSLVPSQETQYFGPGTRLLVL.